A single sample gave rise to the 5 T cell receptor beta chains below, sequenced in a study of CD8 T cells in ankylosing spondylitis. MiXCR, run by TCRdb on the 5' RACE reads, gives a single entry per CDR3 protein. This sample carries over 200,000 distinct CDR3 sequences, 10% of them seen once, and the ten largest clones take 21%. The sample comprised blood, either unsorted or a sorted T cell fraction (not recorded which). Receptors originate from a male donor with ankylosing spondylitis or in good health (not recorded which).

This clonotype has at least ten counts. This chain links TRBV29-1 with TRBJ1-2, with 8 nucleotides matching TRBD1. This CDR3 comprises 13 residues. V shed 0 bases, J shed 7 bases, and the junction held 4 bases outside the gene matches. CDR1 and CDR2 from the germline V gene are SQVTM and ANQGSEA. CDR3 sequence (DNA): TGCAGCGTTGAAGAACTGGACAGGGCTGGCTACACCTTC. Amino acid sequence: CSVEELDRAGYTF.

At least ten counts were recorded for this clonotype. CDR3 in amino acids: CASSLKGGTDTQYF. CDR3 in DNA: TGTGCCAGCAGCTTAAAAGGGGGCACAGATACGCAGTATTTT. The V gene is TRBV7-2, the J gene TRBJ2-3; a possible D gene is TRBD1 (5 bases). V lost 2 bases and J 1 base, leaving 7 bases between the germline ends. In germline, CDR1 is SGHTA, CDR2 FQGNSA. The CDR3 consists of 14 residues. Variable domain in full (rest from reference TRBV7-2 and TRBJ2-3): GAGVSQSPSNKVTEKGKDVELRCDPISGHTALYWYRQSLGQGLEFLIYFQGNSAPDKSGLPSDRFSAERTGGSVSTLTIQRTQQEDSAVYLCASSLKGGTDTQYFGPGTRLTVL.

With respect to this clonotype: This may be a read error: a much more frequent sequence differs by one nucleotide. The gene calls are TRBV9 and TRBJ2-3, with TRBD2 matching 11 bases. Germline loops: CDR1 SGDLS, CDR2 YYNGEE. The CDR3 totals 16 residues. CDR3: CAGSVGTSGDTDTQYF. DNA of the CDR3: TGTGCCGGCAGCGTCGGGACTAGCGGAGACACAGATACGCAGTATTTT.

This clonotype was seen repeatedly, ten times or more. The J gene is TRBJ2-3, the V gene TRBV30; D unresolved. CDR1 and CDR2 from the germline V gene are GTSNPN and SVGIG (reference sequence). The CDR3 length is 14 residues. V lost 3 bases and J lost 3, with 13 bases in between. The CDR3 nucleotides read TGTGCCTGGAGACCCCCCGGGCAAACAGATACGCAGTATTTT. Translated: CAWRPPGQTDTQYF. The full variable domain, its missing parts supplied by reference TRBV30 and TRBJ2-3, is SQTIHQWPATLVQPVGSPLSLECTVEGTSNPNLYWYRQAAGRGLQLLFYSVGIGQISSEVPQNLSASRPQDRQFILSSKKLLLSDSGFYLCAWRPPGQTDTQYFGPGTRLTVL.

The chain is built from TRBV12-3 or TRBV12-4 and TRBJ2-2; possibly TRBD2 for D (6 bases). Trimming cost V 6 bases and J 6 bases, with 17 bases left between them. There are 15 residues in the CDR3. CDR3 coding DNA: TGTGCCAGCAGCCTCCGGGGCGCGGGGTCCGGGGAGCTGTTTTTT. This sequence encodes CASSLRGAGSGELFF.